This T cell receptor beta chain was recovered during a study of OX40 agonist ivuxolimab in advanced cancers. Background on the whole study: Ivuxolimab, which targeted the costimulatory receptor OX40 (CD134), was an agonistic, fully human IgG2 monoclonal antibody. The paper covers the monotherapy dose-escalation part of the phase I ivuxolimab trial, which included N of about 50 patients. Intravenous ivuxolimab was administered to patients every 2 weeks at six dose levels: 0.01, 0.1, 0.3, 1.5, 3 and 10 mg/kg. In the dose-escalation cohort, 70% to 85% of patients were male, and the mean age was around 65 years with a range of roughly 23 to 79. Among the roughly 50 dose-escalation patients, 19 had hepatocellular carcinoma, around 15 melanoma, 9 renal cell carcinoma and 9 head and neck cancer. The purpose of peripheral TCRbeta sequencing was to test whether ivuxolimab changed TCR sequence diversity and led to clonal T-cell expansion. Three dose-escalation patients achieved partial responses, one with hepatocellular carcinoma and two with cutaneous melanoma. Patients were allowed to have had prior anti-PD-1, anti-PD-L1 or anti-CTLA-4 therapy, and 40% of the dose-escalation patients had been treated with checkpoint inhibitors.

Beyond this particular receptor, the publication reports: On average, CD8+ T cells showed more expanded clones than CD4+ T cells after ivuxolimab. At doses from 0.1 to 3.0 mg/kg, clonal expansion was seen in both CD4+ and CD8+ blood T cells between baseline and week 6. Low levels of normalized T-cell clonal expansion were also seen in some patients who did not respond. Partial responders in the 0.1-3.0 mg/kg groups had among the lowest normalized peripheral clonal expansion, especially among CD8+ T cells. The antigen specificity of the peripheral T cells that underwent clonal expansion was not determined.

Patients with autoimmune disease history or receiving systemic immunosuppression were excluded from the trial. Peripheral blood for TCR sequencing was collected from all dose cohorts at baseline, on cycle 4 day 1, and on cycle 7 day 1. Samples were obtained from an open-label, multicenter, first-in-human phase I dose-escalation trial of ivuxolimab. Adults with locally advanced or metastatic melanoma, renal cell, hepatocellular, or head and neck squamous cell carcinoma were enrolled in the trial. CD4+ and CD8+ T cells were sorted separately from peripheral blood before TCR sequencing. With respect to this clone: Which antigen it targets is not known. Within one base of it there is no much larger clone, and no base qualities were kept.

The CDR3 runs 12 residues from the cysteine to the phenylalanine. Only CDR3 DNA is held: 36 bases, read in frame from base 1. V trim: 11 bases; J trim: 6 bases; unmatched bases: 4. The germline V gene (reference sequence) yields LNHNV for CDR1 and YYDKDF for CDR2. Genomic DNA was isolated from the sorted cells so that the TCRbeta CDR3 region could be sequenced. TCRbeta CDR3 regions were sequenced using the immunoSEQ Assay. TCRdb provides this immuneACCESS table in a form limited to in-frame rearrangements. Some clones are lacking; in checked studies, under half of them reflect an unresolved V gene, and why the rest are absent is not known. The sample table records tens of thousands of clones; nearly 85% of these occur just once. The ten largest clonotypes hold under 8.5% of the sample.

The starting material was CD4+ or CD8+ T cells sorted from blood, obtained in a trial of the OX40 agonist ivuxolimab. This clonotype was sampled from an adult with an advanced solid tumor such as melanoma, head and neck, liver or kidney cancer. The chain couples TRBV15 to TRBJ1-6, with TRBD1 identical over 7 junction bases. The CDR3 protein is CAVGTANSPLHF. The DNA is as follows: TGTGCCGTCGGGACAGCTAATTCACCCCTCCACTTT.